The T cell receptor beta chain under discussion was sequenced for a study of CD8+ T cells in alopecia areata (dated by TCRdb to 2016 to 2019). With respect to the entire study: The treated patients took part in an open-label pilot trial in which moderate-to-severe alopecia areata was treated with oral tofacitinib at 5 to 10 mg twice daily. For the treated patients, the SALT score, which quantifies what percentage of scalp surface area is affected, served as the measure of disease severity. Biopsies were taken from tofacitinib-treated patients at baseline and at 4 and 24 weeks of treatment, and a later scalp biopsy was taken in several of the tofacitinib-treated patients. TCRbeta CDR3 regions were amplified by immunoSEQ multiplex PCR with 35 Vbeta forward and 13 Jbeta reverse primers. The RNA source kit depended on sample type: the PAXgene miRNA kit for fixed scalp, the miRNeasy kit for PBMCs, and the RNeasy kit for mouse skin. Tofacitinib was given for 6 to 18 months, followed by 6 months of follow-up off drug to assess delayed response and recurrence. High-throughput TCRbeta sequencing was used to examine T cell clonal expansion in alopecia areata in both the C3H/HeJ mouse model and human patients. Scalp tissue and sorted CD4+ and CD8+ peripheral blood T cells from patchy and totalis/universalis alopecia areata patients and from healthy controls were covered by human TCRbeta sequencing. Scalp clonality was compared across normal scalp (n=4), patchy alopecia areata scalp (n=8), and alopecia totalis/universalis scalp (n=8). Findings and caveats that apply to the study as a whole: Many expanded lesional clones persisted in scalp and blood during tofacitinib treatment, which may partly explain relapse after stopping treatment. Scalp TCR repertoire analysis is complicated because resident alphabeta T cells in normal human skin are also sequenced, whereas mouse skin is dominated by gammadelta T cells. Shared TCR sequences between patients were less evident than in mice, which may be partly attributable to HLA diversity in the patient population. Because the treated cohort was small and included a single nonresponder, larger studies are needed to assess links between baseline CD8+ expansion and response. Compared with normal scalp, lesional scalp, particularly in alopecia totalis/universalis, had higher clonality and more expanded CD8+ clones, which suggests antigenic drive. Tofacitinib significantly decreased scalp clonality and the number of expanded CD8+ clones among the top 100 scalp clones.

Libraries were made using the immunoSEQ multiplex PCR assay. RNA was extracted from all samples and reverse transcribed into cDNA as template for TCR sequencing. SuperScript III was used to make first-strand cDNA, primed with a 2:1 mix of oligo-dT and random hexamers. A synthetic immune receptor repertoire was used to measure amplification bias, and any remaining bias was corrected computationally. In the source study's methods: Raw reads were preprocessed to remove errors, and CDR3 was defined according to IMGT conventions as the region from the conserved cysteine to phenylalanine. Clonality was calculated as 1 minus Shannon entropy normalized by log2 of the number of productive unique TCRs. Whether scalp clones were CD4 or CD8 was inferred by matching scalp TCRbeta sequences against CD4 and CD8 repertoires sorted from blood. Imported from immuneACCESS, the table was reduced by TCRdb to in-frame sequences with V and J called. These copies leave out some clones; in studies compared against another copy, an unresolved V gene accounts for under half, and the cause of the remainder is not known. That table is the source of V, J and clone size, and D and trimming were worked out from the DNA. Present in this sample are 150,000 to 200,000 clones, around 51% of which were seen just once. The ten largest clonotypes hold 10% of the sample.

The sample's treatment or condition label, decoded: oral pan-JAK inhibitor, 5-10 mg twice daily. From alopecia areata patients, peripheral blood was collected along with lesional scalp punch biopsies. After PBMCs were isolated by density centrifugation and stained for CD3, CD4 and CD8, a FACSAria was used to sort CD4+ and CD8+ T cells. This clone has a single count. Which antigen it targets is not known. Nothing much larger sits one base from this clone, and base qualities are not available. The CDR3 goes from the cysteine to the phenylalanine over 18 residues. The only DNA kept is the CDR3, 54 bases in frame from the first base. Clipping removes 0 bases from V and 1 base from J, with 10 as the unmatched junction base count. Looking up the germline V gene yields CDR1 SGHRS and CDR2 YFSETQ.

This sequence uses TRBV5-1 and TRBJ2-3, with 8 bases matching TRBD2. Sequenced material: CD8+ T cells sorted from blood, taken at roughly week 52, from a patient treated with tofacitinib. This sequence originates from a human donor with alopecia areata. DNA sequence: TGCGCCAGCAGCTTGGCCGTTAGCGGGGCCGTTGGCACAGATACGCAGTATTTT. This codes for CASSLAVSGAVGTDTQYF.